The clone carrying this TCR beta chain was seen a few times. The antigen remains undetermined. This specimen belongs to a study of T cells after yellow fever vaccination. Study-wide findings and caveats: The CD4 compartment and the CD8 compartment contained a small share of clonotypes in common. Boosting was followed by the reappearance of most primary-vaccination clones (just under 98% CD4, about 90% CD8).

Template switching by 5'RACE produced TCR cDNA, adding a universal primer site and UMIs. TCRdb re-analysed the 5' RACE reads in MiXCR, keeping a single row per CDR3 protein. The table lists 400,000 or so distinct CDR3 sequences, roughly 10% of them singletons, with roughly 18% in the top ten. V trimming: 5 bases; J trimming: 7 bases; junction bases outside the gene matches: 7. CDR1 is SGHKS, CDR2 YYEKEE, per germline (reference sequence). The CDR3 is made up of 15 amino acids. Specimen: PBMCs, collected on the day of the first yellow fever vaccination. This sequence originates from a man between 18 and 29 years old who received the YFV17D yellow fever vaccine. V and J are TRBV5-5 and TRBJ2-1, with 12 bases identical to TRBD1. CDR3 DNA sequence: TGTGCCAGCAGACCCGGGACAGGGGGCGGGAATGAGCAGTTCTTC. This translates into CASRPGTGGGNEQFF.